The TCR beta chain under discussion was sequenced for a study of technical replicates of blood from several donors. TCRdb keeps only in-frame clones here, not all; method: immunoSEQ multiplex PCR. Here the sample spans about 85,000 clones, less than 95% being singletons. Germline assignment: CDR1 SNHLY and CDR2 FYNNEI. This CDR3 spans 16 amino acids. Trimming took 3 bases from V and 8 from J; bases not matched to a gene: 11. Sequencing used T cells isolated from PBMCs. The rearrangement joins TRBV2 to TRBJ2-1; TRBD2 matches 9 bases. The TCR was taken from a human donor in good health. The CDR3 loop is CASSEDGLAGFDEQFF. The CDR3 nucleotides are TGTGCCAGCAGTGAGGACGGGCTAGCGGGATTTGATGAGCAGTTCTTC.